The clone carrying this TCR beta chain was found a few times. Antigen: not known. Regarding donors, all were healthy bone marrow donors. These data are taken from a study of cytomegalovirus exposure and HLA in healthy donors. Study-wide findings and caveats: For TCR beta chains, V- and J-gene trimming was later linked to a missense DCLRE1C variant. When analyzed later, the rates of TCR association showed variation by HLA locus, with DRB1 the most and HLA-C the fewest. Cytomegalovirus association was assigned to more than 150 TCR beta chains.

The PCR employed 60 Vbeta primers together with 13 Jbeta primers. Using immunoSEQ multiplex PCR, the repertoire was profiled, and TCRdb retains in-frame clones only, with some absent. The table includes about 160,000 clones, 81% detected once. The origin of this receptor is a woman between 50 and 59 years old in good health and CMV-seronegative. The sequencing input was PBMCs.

The CDR3 here is CASSLSLTNTGELFF. In nucleotides, the CDR3 is TGTGCCAGCAGCTTATCGCTAACGAACACCGGGGAGCTGTTTTTT. This chain connects TRBV7-3 to TRBJ2-2; D gene unclear. Germline V gives CDR1 SGHTA, CDR2 FQGTGA. Trimming removed 2 bases at V and 0 bases at J, with 7 bases between. The CDR3 length is 15 residues.